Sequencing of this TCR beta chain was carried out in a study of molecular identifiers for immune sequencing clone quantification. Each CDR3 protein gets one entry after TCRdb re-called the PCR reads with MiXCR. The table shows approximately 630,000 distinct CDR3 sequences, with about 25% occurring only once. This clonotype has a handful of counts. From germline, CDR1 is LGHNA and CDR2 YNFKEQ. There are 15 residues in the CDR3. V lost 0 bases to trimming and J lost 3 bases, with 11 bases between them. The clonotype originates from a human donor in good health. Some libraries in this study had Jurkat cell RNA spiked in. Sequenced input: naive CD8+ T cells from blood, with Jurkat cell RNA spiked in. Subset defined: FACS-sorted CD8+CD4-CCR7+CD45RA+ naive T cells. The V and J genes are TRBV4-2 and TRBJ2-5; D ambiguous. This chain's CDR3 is CASSQDLTGEETQYF. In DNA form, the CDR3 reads TGTGCCAGCAGCCAAGATTTGACGGGTGAAGAGACCCAGTACTTC.